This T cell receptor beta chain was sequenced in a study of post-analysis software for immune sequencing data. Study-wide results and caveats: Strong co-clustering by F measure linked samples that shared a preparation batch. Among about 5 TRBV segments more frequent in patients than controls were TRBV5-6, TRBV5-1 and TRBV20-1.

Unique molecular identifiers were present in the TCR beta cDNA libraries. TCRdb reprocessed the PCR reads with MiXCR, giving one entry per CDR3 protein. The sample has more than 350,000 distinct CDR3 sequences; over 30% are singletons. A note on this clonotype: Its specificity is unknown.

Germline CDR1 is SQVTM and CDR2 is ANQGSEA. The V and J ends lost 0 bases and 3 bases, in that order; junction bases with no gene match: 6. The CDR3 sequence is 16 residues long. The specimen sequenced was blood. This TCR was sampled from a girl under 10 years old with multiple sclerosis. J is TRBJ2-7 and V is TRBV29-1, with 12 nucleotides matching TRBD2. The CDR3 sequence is CSVEDRTSGRIYEQYF. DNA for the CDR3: TGCAGCGTTGAAGATCGAACTAGCGGGAGGATCTACGAGCAGTACTTC.